The clone carrying this T cell receptor (beta chain) was seen only a few times. TCRdb recomputed clones from the PCR reads via MiXCR. The sample includes tens of thousands of clones, about 16% of them seen just once. These data belong to a study of metastatic and nonmetastatic thyroid tumors. The CDR3 sequence is 14 residues long. CDR1 and CDR2 (germline): SGHDT, YYEEEE. Unmatched junction bases numbered 8, after V lost 5 bases and J lost 5 bases. Every patient was untreated before thyroid surgery. The TCR comes from a male donor with papillary thyroid cancer or a benign thyroid nodule (not recorded which). Some clones in this sample may be carry-over from other donors' samples. The specimen sequenced was blood. V and J are TRBV5-6 and TRBJ2-7; TRBD1 agrees at 9 bases. The CDR3 sequence: CASRRTGVNHEQYV. The DNA of the CDR3 is TGTGCCAGCAGAAGGACAGGGGTTAACCACGAGCAGTACGTC.